A single sample is the source of the 24 T cell receptor beta chains below, sequenced in a study of blood T cell repertoires in COVID-19. Profiling relied on immunoSEQ multiplex PCR, and the TCRdb table lists in-frame clones only, not all of them. The sample records 400,000 to 500,000 clones, more than 80% being singletons. Sequenced material: peripheral blood. Source of these receptors: a woman in her twenties or thirties with active or convalescent COVID-19.

A single count supports this clone. This chain uses TRBV10-3 with TRBJ2-3, with a tentative D call TRBD2 (5 bases). V dropped 6 bases and J dropped 6 bases, with 7 bases sitting between them. The CDR3 covers 11 residues. In germline, CDR1 is ENHRY, CDR2 SYGVKD. Written as DNA, the CDR3 is TGTGCCATCAGCTGGACTGATACGCAGTATTTT. This translates into CAISWTDTQYF.

This chain joins TRBV2 and TRBJ2-6; 8 bases map to TRBD1. This CDR3 has 17 amino acids. J was trimmed by 0 bases and V by 3 bases; bases with no gene match: 4. Per the germline V gene, CDR1 is SNHLY and CDR2 is FYNNEI. The DNA of the CDR3 is TGTGCCAGCAGTGAGGACAGGGAGAGCTCTGGGGCCAACGTCCTGACTTTC. Translation: CASSEDRESSGANVLTF.

J is TRBJ1-2 and V is TRBV7-2; 9 bases agree with TRBD1. The V gene end was trimmed by 5 bases and the J gene end by 2 bases; junction bases not matched to a gene: 3. The CDR3 is 14 amino acids. Germline V gene sequence: CDR1 SGHTA, CDR2 FQGNSA. CDR3 bases: TGTGCCAGCAGCGTCGGGACAGGGAACTATGGCTACACCTTC. This codes for CASSVGTGNYGYTF.

This chain uses TRBV3-1 (or the pseudogene TRBV3-2) with TRBJ2-3; TRBD1 matches at 7 bases. CDR3 length: 15 amino acids. The ends lost 2 bases at V and 4 bases at J; junction bases unmatched: 6. Germline V gene lookup returns CDR1 LGHDT and CDR2 YNNKEL (reference sequence). CDR3 sequence reads: CASSQSGTDADTQYF. The CDR3 bases are TGTGCCAGCAGCCAATCGGGGACAGACGCAGATACGCAGTATTTT.

The V gene is TRBV5-1, the J gene TRBJ2-2; a possible D gene is TRBD2 (6 bases). Germline CDR1 and CDR2: SGHRS and YFSETQ. The CDR3 consists of 13 residues. Deletions cut 6 bases from V and 6 bases from J, with 12 bases between. CDR3 coding DNA: TGCGCCAGCAAGATCGGGGGTCCCGGGGAGCTGTTTTTT. It is translated as CASKIGGPGELFF.

The V call is TRBV6-2 or TRBV6-3, the J call TRBJ1-1; 8 bases match TRBD1. The J segment lost 3 bases and the V segment lost 1 base, leaving 10 bases of the junction unmatched. Looked up from germline, CDR1 is MNHEY and CDR2 is SVGEGT. The CDR3 sequence is 17 residues long. CDR3 sequence (DNA): TGTGCCAGCAGTTACTTTCACCCTCTGACAGGGGACACTGAAGCTTTCTTT. Translated: CASSYFHPLTGDTEAFF.

This chain joins TRBV19 and TRBJ1-5, with a possible D match to TRBD1 (5 bases). This CDR3 spans 15 amino acids. The germline CDR1 and CDR2 sequences are LNHDA and SQIVND (reference sequence). The V end was cut by 6 bases, the J end by 4 bases, with 16 bases between. CDR3 nucleotides: TGTGCCAGTAGGGATCAGGGTAGTCCAAATCAGCCCCAGCATTTT. This sequence encodes CASRDQGSPNQPQHF.

The V call is TRBV5-8, the J call TRBJ1-5; 10 bases are shared with TRBD1. Germline CDR1 reads SGHTS; CDR2 reads YDEGEE. This CDR3 has 17 residues. J gave up 4 bases and V 2 bases, and 9 bases lay outside the gene matches. CDR3 bases: TGTGCCAGCAGCTTTGTATGGGACAGGGGAGGTAATCAGCCCCAGCATTTT. Amino acids: CASSFVWDRGGNQPQHF.

This rearrangement joins TRBV6-5 to TRBJ2-1, with 8 bases aligning to TRBD2. Germline V CDR1 and CDR2: MNHEY, SVGAGI. Germline trimming cut 0 bases from V and 4 bases from J; bases unmatched to any gene: 5. The length of the CDR3 is 16 residues. The CDR3 DNA reads TGTGCCAGCAGTTACTCTAGCGGGGATCCTTACAATGAGCAGTTCTTC. It encodes CASSYSSGDPYNEQFF.

The chain has TRBV19 and TRBJ2-3, with 8 bases aligning to TRBD2. CDR1 is LNHDA, CDR2 SQIVND, per germline (reference sequence). Germline trimming cut 7 bases from V and 6 bases from J; bases unmatched to any gene: 6. The CDR3 extends over 13 amino acids. CDR3 nucleotides: TGTGCCAGTACCGAGCGGGGGCCGGATACGCAGTATTTT. It translates to CASTERGPDTQYF.

The J gene is TRBJ1-3, the V gene TRBV5-1, with a tentative D call TRBD1 (6 bases). CDR3 length: 16 residues. Trimming cost V 0 bases and J 4 bases, with 14 bases left between them. From germline, CDR1 is SGHRS and CDR2 YFSETQ. The CDR3 sequence: CASSLDGRGAGNTIYF. The CDR3 DNA sequence: TGCGCCAGCAGCTTGGACGGCAGGGGAGCAGGAAACACCATATATTTT.

The chain carries TRBV10-3 and TRBJ1-1, with 8 nucleotides matching TRBD1. Germline CDR1 is ENHRY and CDR2 is SYGVKD. The CDR3 is 16 residues long. Trimming took 6 bases from V and 1 from J; bases not matched to a gene: 10. CDR3 sequence reads: CAIRGTGAFQNTEAFF. The CDR3, as DNA: TGTGCCATCAGAGGGACAGGAGCCTTCCAGAACACTGAAGCTTTCTTT.

As DNA, the CDR3 is TGTGCCAGCGGCCTTGGGACTAGCGGGAGCTTTAACTACGAGCAGTACTTC. As protein: CASGLGTSGSFNYEQYF. V usage is TRBV5-5 and J usage is TRBJ2-7, with 14 bases that match TRBD2. With 7 bases clipped from V and 3 bases from J, the junction kept 12 bases outside the gene matches. The CDR3 extends over 17 amino acids. Germline values: CDR1 SGHKS, CDR2 YYEKEE (reference sequence).

This chain joins TRBV2 and TRBJ2-7; TRBD1 aligns across 7 bases. CDR3 length: 12 amino acids. With 6 bases clipped from V and 2 bases from J, the junction kept 1 base outside the gene matches. Germline assignment: CDR1 SNHLY and CDR2 FYNNEI. CDR3 sequence reads: CASRDRAYEQYF. The DNA of the CDR3 is TGTGCCAGCAGAGACAGGGCCTACGAGCAGTACTTC.

The chain links TRBV6-2 or TRBV6-3 to TRBJ2-5; 8 nucleotides align to TRBD1. The V gene's germline CDR1 is MNHEY and CDR2 SVGEGT. After removal of 4 bases from V and 5 bases from J, the junction contained 9 bases not matched to a gene. The CDR3 spans 15 residues. This chain's CDR3 is CASSSPSRGHETQYF. DNA for the CDR3: TGTGCCAGCAGTTCCCCATCCAGGGGGCATGAGACCCAGTACTTC.

The gene calls are TRBV5-1 and TRBJ2-7, with D perhaps matching TRBD1 (6 bases). Trimming removed 4 bases from V and 7 bases from J, with 21 bases in between. The germline V gene encodes CDR1 SGHRS and CDR2 YFSETQ. CDR3 length: 15 amino acids. CDR3 sequence (DNA): TGCGCCAGCAGCACGCGGCAGGGGAGAGTTGGGGAGCAGTACTTC. This encodes CASSTRQGRVGEQYF.

The rearrangement links TRBV29-1 to TRBJ2-7; D perhaps matches TRBD1 (5 bases). Germline lookup yields CDR1 SQVTM and CDR2 ANQGSEA. CDR3 length: 12 amino acids. The germline V and J ends were trimmed by 5 bases and 3 bases, with 11 bases remaining between them. The DNA for the CDR3 is TGCAGCGTTCGGCAGGGCAGCTACGAGCAGTACTTC. It is translated as CSVRQGSYEQYF.

The CDR3 sequence: CASSGASGGTDTQYF. The DNA of the CDR3 is TGTGCCAGCAGTGGGGCCAGCGGTGGCACAGATACGCAGTATTTT. V is TRBV25-1 and J is TRBJ2-3; weak D call: TRBD2 (5 bases). The CDR3 spans 15 residues. V lost 4 bases and J lost 1, with 12 bases in between. Germline CDR1 is MGHDK and CDR2 is SYGVNS.

This chain links TRBV3-1 (or the pseudogene TRBV3-2) with TRBJ2-2, with D possibly matching TRBD2 (6 bases). Germline CDR1 reads LGHDT; CDR2 reads YNNKEL (reference sequence). CDR3 length: 16 amino acids. V dropped 1 base and J dropped 3 bases, with 12 bases sitting between them. CDR3 bases: TGTGCCAGCAGCCAAGGGGCGGGACTTTACACCGGGGAGCTGTTTTTT. Its translation: CASSQGAGLYTGELFF.

This clone appeared a single time. V gene TRBV5-6 combines with J gene TRBJ2-7; 12 bases fit TRBD2. V shed 4 bases and J 2 bases; nucleotides not matched to a gene: 7. This CDR3 is built from 16 residues. Germline CDR1 reads SGHDT; CDR2 reads YYEEEE. The CDR3 spells CASSRTSGGTPYEQYF. The CDR3 DNA follows: TGTGCCAGCAGCCGAACTAGCGGGGGGACTCCCTACGAGCAGTACTTC.

The chain carries TRBV29-1 and TRBJ1-1; 7 bases are a match to TRBD1. The CDR3 totals 11 residues. The V segment lost 6 bases and the J segment 11 bases; nucleotides outside the gene matches: 9. Germline V gene data show CDR1 as SQVTM and CDR2 as ANQGSEA. CDR3 amino acids: CSVIQGVWAFF. The CDR3, as DNA: TGCAGCGTGATTCAGGGGGTGTGGGCTTTCTTT.

The J gene is TRBJ1-2, the V gene TRBV6-2 or TRBV6-3, with no clear D. V gave up 0 bases and J gave up 3 bases, with 8 bases separating them. Per germline, CDR1 MNHEY and CDR2 SVGEGT. The CDR3 loop spans 14 amino acids. This CDR3 is CASSYSGSYYGYTF. The CDR3 region has the DNA TGTGCCAGCAGTTACTCGGGGAGCTACTATGGCTACACCTTC.

CDR3 loop: CASRDNRDTGELFF. The CDR3 DNA sequence: TGCGCCAGCAGAGACAACAGAGACACCGGGGAGCTGTTTTTT. This rearrangement joins TRBV5-1 to TRBJ2-2; no clear D. V gave up 5 bases and J gave up 3 bases, with 11 bases separating them. Germline V gene sequence: CDR1 SGHRS, CDR2 YFSETQ. The CDR3 is 14 amino acids.

This chain links TRBV25-1 with TRBJ2-7; D might be TRBD1 (6 bases). Per the germline V gene, CDR1 is MGHDK and CDR2 is SYGVNS. V lost 5 bases and J 3 bases, leaving 8 bases between the germline ends. The CDR3 consists of 12 residues. Here the CDR3 DNA reads TGTGCCAGCAGTTTACAGGGCTACGAGCAGTACTTC. This gives the protein CASSLQGYEQYF.